Detailed here is one TCR beta chain. Antigen specificity is unknown. This sample is part of a study of post-analysis software for immune sequencing data. Study-level information: Progressive-relapsing, secondary progressive and relapsing-remitting multiple sclerosis were among the disease courses included.

This CDR3 has 16 amino acids. V shed 2 bases, J shed 5 bases, and the junction held 9 bases outside the gene matches. CDR1 SQVTM and CDR2 ANQGSEA come from the germline V gene. Study-level results: Controls showed lower frequencies than patients for 5 or 6 TRBV segments, and TRBV5-6, TRBV5-1 and TRBV20-1 were among these. Analysis by F measure revealed that same-batch samples clustered strongly together.

Carried by the TCR beta cDNA libraries were unique molecular identifiers. T cells, 1 to 10 million of them, yielded roughly 0.5 million cDNA molecules. MiXCR, applied by TCRdb to the PCR reads, yields one record per CDR3 protein. Among 740,000 or so distinct CDR3 sequences listed, about 50% were seen once. The chain has TRBV29-1 and TRBJ2-1; 10 positions agree with TRBD1. Input material: blood. The receptor's source is a girl aged 5-17 years with multiple sclerosis. CDR3 nucleotide sequence: TGCAGCGTTGAATTATGGACAGGGGGTTTCGACAATGAGCAGTTCTTC. Residues: CSVELWTGGFDNEQFF.